This TCR beta chain is drawn from a study of CD8 T cells in Susac syndrome. With random hexamers, roughly 0.45 to 1 ug RNA was reverse transcribed. TCRdb reprocessed the immunoSEQ multiplex PCR reads with MiXCR, giving one entry per CDR3 protein. This sample has roughly 130,000 distinct CDR3 sequences, with roughly 95% found just once. Germline V gene lookup returns CDR1 SGHNT and CDR2 YYREEE (reference sequence). The CDR3 extends over 13 amino acids. V lost 4 bases and J lost 2, with 7 bases in between. CD8+ and CD4+ T cells circulating in blood were sequenced for TCR beta. The patients who served as multiple sclerosis controls were treatment-naive and had stable or active relapsing-remitting disease that fulfilled the revised McDonald criteria.

The sample comprised CD4+ T cells from PBMCs. The sequence derives from a human donor with multiple sclerosis. The V call is TRBV5-4, the J call TRBJ2-1; D is unresolved. The CDR3 bases are TGTGCCAGCAGCGCTCTGGCCTACAATGAGCAGTTCTTC. Translating it yields CASSALAYNEQFF.